This TCR beta chain was captured in a study of blood T cell repertoires in COVID-19. In the study overall: Material from acute and convalescent COVID-19 was sourced from the United States, Italy and Spain. Sources were T cells, B-cell-depleted T cells, or PBMCs; the material itself was cDNA or gDNA.

In the authors' workflow: Scientists estimated how many nucleated cells there were by amplifying reference gene primers. Clones were sequenced by immunoSEQ multiplex PCR, and TCRdb holds only the in-frame ones, with some missing. That table supplies the V and J calls and clone size; D and trimming were determined from the DNA. The sample contains fewer than 60,000 clones, about 83% of which appear only once. The V gene's germline CDR1 is SEHNR and CDR2 FQNEAQ (reference sequence). The CDR3 sequence is 12 residues long. Trimming cost V 8 bases and J 2 bases; bases outside gene matches: 1. The genes are TRBV7-9 and TRBJ2-7, with TRBD1 matching 9 bases. The TCR sequence derives from a human donor in a cohort sampled during active COVID-19. The sample consisted of peripheral blood. The CDR3 sequence is CASDRGTYEQYF. In nucleotides, the CDR3 is TGTGCCAGCGACAGGGGGACCTACGAGCAGTACTTC.